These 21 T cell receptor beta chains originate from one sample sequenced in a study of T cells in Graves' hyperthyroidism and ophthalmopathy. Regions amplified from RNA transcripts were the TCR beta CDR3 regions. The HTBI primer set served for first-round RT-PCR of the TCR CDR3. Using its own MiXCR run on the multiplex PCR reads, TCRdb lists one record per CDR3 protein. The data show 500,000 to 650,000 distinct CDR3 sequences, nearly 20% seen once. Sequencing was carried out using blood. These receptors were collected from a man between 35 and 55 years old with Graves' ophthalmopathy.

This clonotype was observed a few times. The CDR3 nucleotides are TGTGCTAGTGGTTTTAAGACAGGGGAGGCTAGCAATCAGCCCCAGCATTTT. Its translation is CASGFKTGEASNQPQHF. J is TRBJ1-5 and V is TRBV12-5, with 8 bases aligning to TRBD1. V was pared by 3 bases and J by 0 bases, with 7 bases of the junction left unmatched. The CDR3 has 17 residues. Germline V gene sequence: CDR1 LGHNT, CDR2 FRNRAP.

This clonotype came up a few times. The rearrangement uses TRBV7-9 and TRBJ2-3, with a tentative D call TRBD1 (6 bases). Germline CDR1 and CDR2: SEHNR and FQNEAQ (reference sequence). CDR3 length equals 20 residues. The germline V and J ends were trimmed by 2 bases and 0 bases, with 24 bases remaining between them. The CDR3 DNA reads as TGTGCCAGCAGCTTACCCTGGACAGAGCCGGAGAAATTTAGCACAGATACGCAGTATTTT. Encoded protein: CASSLPWTEPEKFSTDTQYF.

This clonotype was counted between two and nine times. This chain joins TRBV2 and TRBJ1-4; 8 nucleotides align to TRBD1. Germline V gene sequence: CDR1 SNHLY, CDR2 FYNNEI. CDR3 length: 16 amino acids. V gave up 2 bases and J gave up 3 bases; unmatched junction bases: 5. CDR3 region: CASSERQGRANEKLFF. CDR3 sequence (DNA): TGTGCCAGCAGTGAAAGACAGGGGAGGGCTAATGAAAAACTGTTTTTT.

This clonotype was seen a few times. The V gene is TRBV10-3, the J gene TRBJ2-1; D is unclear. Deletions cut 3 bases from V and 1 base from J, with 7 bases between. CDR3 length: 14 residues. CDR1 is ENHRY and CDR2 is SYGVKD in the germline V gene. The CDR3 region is CAISDRLSYNEQFF. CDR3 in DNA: TGTGCCATCAGTGACAGGCTATCCTACAATGAGCAGTTCTTC.

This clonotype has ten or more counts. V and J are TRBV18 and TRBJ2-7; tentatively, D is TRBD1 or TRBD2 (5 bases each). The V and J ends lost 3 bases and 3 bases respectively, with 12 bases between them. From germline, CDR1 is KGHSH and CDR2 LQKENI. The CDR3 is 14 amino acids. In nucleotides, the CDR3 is TGTGCCAGCTCACCCGGGACGGCAGACTACGAGCAGTACTTC. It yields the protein CASSPGTADYEQYF.

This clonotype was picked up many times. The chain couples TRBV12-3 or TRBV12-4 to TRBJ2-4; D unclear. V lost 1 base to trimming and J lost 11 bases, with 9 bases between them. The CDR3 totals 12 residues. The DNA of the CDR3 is TGTGCCAGCAGTTTAGGTGGAGTCGTTCAGTACTTC. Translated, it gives CASSLGGVVQYF.

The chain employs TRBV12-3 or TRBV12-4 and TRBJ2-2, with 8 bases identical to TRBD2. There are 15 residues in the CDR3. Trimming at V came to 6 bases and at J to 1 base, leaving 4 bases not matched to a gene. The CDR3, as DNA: TGTGCCAGCAGCCATAGCGGGGTGAACACCGGGGAGCTGTTTTTT. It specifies CASSHSGVNTGELFF.

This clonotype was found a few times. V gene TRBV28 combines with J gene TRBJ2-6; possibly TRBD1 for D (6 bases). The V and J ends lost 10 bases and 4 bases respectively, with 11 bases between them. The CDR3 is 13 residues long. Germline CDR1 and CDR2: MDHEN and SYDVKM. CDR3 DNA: TGTGCCACCCGAGGGGGAGGGGCCAACGTCCTGACTTTC. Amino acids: CATRGGGANVLTF. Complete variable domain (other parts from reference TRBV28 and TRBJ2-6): DVKVTQSSRYLVKRTGEKVFLECVQDMDHENMFWYRQDPGLGLRLIYFSYDVKMKEKGDIPEGYSVSREKKERFSLILESASTNQTSMYLCATRGGGANVLTFGAGSRLTVL.

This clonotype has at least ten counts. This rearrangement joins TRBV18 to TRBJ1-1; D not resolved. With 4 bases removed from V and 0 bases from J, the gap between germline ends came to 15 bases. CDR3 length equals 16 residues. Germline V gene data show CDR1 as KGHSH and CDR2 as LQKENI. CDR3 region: CASSLPRWELNTEAFF. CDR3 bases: TGTGCCAGCTCACTACCCCGATGGGAACTGAACACTGAAGCTTTCTTT.

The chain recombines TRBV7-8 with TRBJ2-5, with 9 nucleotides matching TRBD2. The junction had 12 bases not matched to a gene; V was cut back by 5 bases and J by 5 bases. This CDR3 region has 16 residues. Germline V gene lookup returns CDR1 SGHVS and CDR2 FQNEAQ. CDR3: CASSRVYSGGWETQYF. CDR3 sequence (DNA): TGTGCCAGCAGCCGCGTCTATAGCGGGGGCTGGGAGACCCAGTACTTC. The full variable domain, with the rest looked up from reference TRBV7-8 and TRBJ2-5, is GAGVSQSPRYKVAKRGQDVALRCDPISGHVSLFWYQQALGQGPEFLTYFQNEAQLDKSGLPSDRFFAERPEGSVSTLKIQRTQQEDSAVYLCASSRVYSGGWETQYFGPGTRLLVL.

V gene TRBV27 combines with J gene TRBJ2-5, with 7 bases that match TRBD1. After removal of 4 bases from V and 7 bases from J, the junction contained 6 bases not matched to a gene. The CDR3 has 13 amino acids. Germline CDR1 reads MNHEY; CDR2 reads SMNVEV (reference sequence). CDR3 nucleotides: TGTGCCAGCAGTTCACAGGGGTTCGGGACCCAGTACTTC. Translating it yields CASSSQGFGTQYF.

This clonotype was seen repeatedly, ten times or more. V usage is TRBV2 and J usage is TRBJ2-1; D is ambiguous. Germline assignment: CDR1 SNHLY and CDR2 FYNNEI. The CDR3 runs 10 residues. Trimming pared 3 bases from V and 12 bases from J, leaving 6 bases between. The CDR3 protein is CASSELLQFF. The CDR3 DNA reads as TGTGCCAGCAGTGAGTTGTTGCAGTTCTTC. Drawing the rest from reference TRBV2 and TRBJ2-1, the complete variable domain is EPEVTQTPSHQVTQMGQEVILRCVPISNHLYFYWYRQILGQKVEFLVSFYNNEISEKSEIFDDQFSVERPDGSNFTLKIRSTKLEDSAMYFCASSELLQFFGPGTRLTVL.

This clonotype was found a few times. CDR3 sequence (DNA): TGTGCCTGGAGTGTTGGGCAGGGGGCCTACAATGAGCAGTTCTTC. As protein: CAWSVGQGAYNEQFF. This chain uses TRBV30 with TRBJ2-1; TRBD1 agrees at 7 bases. Germline V gene sequence: CDR1 GTSNPN, CDR2 SVGIG (reference sequence). V was clipped by 0 bases and J by 2 bases; unmatched bases: 4. The CDR3 runs 15 residues.

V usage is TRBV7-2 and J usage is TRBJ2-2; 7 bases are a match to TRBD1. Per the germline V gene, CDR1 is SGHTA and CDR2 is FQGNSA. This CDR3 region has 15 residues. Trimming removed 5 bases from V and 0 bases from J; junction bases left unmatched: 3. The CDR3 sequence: CASSRDSANTGELFF. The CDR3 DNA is TGTGCCAGCAGCCGGGACAGCGCGAACACCGGGGAGCTGTTTTTT.

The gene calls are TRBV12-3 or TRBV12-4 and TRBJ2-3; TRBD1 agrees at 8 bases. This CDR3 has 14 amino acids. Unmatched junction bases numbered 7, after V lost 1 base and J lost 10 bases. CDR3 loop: CASSLGTGYDPQYF. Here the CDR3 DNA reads TGTGCCAGCAGTTTAGGGACAGGGTACGATCCGCAGTATTTT.

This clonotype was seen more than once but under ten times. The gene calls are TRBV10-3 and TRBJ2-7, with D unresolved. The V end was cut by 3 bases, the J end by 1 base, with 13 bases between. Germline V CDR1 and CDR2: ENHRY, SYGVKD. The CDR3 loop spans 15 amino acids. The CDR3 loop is CAISDLDRSSYEQYF. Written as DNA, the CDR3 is TGTGCCATCAGTGATTTGGACCGCTCGTCCTACGAGCAGTACTTC.

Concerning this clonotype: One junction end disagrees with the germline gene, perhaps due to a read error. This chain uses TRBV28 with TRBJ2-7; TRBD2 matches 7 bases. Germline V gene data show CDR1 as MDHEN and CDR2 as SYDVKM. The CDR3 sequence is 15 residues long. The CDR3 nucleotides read TGTACCAGCAACGTAGCGGGCCCCCTCTCCTACGAGCAGTACTTC. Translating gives CTSNVAGPLSYEQYF.

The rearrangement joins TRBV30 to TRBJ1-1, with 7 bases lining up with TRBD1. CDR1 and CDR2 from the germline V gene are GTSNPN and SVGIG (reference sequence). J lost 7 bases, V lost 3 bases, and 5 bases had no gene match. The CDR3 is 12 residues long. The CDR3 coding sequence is TGTGCCTGGAGCGAGGGGGCTGGTGAAGCTTTCTTT. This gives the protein CAWSEGAGEAFF.

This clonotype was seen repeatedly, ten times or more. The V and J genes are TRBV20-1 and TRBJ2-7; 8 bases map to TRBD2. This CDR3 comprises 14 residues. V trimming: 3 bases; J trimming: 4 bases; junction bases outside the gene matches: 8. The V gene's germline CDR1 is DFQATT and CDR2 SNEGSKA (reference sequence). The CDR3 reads CSARVLAVSYEQYF. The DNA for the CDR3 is TGCAGTGCTAGGGTACTAGCGGTGTCGTACGAGCAGTACTTC.

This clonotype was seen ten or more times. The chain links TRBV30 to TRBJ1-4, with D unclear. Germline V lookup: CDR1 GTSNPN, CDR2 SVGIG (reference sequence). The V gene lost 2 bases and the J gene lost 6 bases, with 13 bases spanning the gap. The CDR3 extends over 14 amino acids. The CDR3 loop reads CAWSTEGIDEKLFF. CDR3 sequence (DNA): TGTGCCTGGAGTACGGAGGGAATTGATGAAAAACTGTTTTTT.

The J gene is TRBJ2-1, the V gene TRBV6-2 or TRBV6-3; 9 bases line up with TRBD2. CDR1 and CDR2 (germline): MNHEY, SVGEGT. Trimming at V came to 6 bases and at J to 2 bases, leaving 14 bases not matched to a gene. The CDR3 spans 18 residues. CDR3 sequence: CASRIPGLGGGAYNEQFF. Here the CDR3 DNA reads TGTGCCAGCAGGATTCCTGGACTAGGCGGGGGGGCCTACAATGAGCAGTTCTTC.